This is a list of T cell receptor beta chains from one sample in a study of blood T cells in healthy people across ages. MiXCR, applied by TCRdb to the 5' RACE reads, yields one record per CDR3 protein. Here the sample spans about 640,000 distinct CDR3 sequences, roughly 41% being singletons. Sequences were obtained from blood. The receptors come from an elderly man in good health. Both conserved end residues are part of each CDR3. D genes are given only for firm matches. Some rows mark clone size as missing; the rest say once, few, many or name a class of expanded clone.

CDR3nt: TGCGCCAGCAGCTTGGTGGGAGGGGGTACCACTGAAGCTTTCTTT
CDR3aa: CASSLVGGGTTEAFF
d_gene: -
v_gene: TRBV5-1
j_gene: TRBJ1-1
abundance: -

CDR3nt: TGCAGTGCCAAATGGAGGGCTAATAAGACAATCCCCTACGAGCAGTACTTC
CDR3aa: CSAKWRANKTIPYEQYF
d_gene: -
v_gene: TRBV20-1
j_gene: TRBJ2-7
abundance: many

CDR3nt: TGTGCCAGCAGCTCAAAAGGCGGGAGGGAGGGAAATGAGCAGTTCTTC
CDR3aa: CASSSKGGREGNEQFF
d_gene: TRBD2
v_gene: TRBV7-3
j_gene: TRBJ2-1
abundance: -

CDR3nt: TGTGCCAGCAGCCAAGGGGCAGACGACACCCAAGAGACCCAGTACTTC
CDR3aa: CASSQGADDTQETQYF
d_gene: -
v_gene: TRBV4-2
j_gene: TRBJ2-5
abundance: few

CDR3nt: TGTGCCAGCAGTCCCCCGGGGGCCCTCACAGATACGCAGTATTTT
CDR3aa: CASSPPGALTDTQYF
d_gene: -
v_gene: TRBV28
j_gene: TRBJ2-3
abundance: many

CDR3nt: TGTGCCAGCAGCCAAGGCCCGGACAGGGTCGATCCACCCCTCCACTTT
CDR3aa: CASSQGPDRVDPPLHF
d_gene: TRBD1
v_gene: TRBV4-2
j_gene: TRBJ1-6
abundance: -

CDR3nt: TGTGCCAGCAGCGTGGACAGGTTTGATGGCTACACCTTC
CDR3aa: CASSVDRFDGYTF
d_gene: TRBD1
v_gene: TRBV9
j_gene: TRBJ1-2
abundance: few

CDR3nt: TGTGCCAGCAGGCTGAGGGACATTGAAAAACTGTTTTTT
CDR3aa: CASRLRDIEKLFF
d_gene: -
v_gene: TRBV2
j_gene: TRBJ1-4
abundance: -

CDR3nt: TGTGCCACCAGCCCCGCGGGACAGGGTAAGGAGCAGTTCTTC
CDR3aa: CATSPAGQGKEQFF
d_gene: TRBD1
v_gene: TRBV24-1
j_gene: TRBJ2-1
abundance: -

CDR3nt: TGCGGCGCACACAGGGCGGACTATGGCTACACCTTC
CDR3aa: CGAHRADYGYTF
d_gene: -
v_gene: TRBV29-1
j_gene: TRBJ1-2
abundance: -

CDR3nt: TGTGCCAGCAGCCAAGATCGGGCGGAGCTGTTTTTT
CDR3aa: CASSQDRAELFF
d_gene: -
v_gene: TRBV3-1
j_gene: TRBJ2-2
abundance: -

CDR3nt: TGCAGCGTTGAGGACGTTTATGGCTACACCTTC
CDR3aa: CSVEDVYGYTF
d_gene: -
v_gene: TRBV29-1
j_gene: TRBJ1-2
abundance: many

CDR3nt: TGTGCCAGCAACTTACAGGGGCTCGATCAGCCCCAGCATTTT
CDR3aa: CASNLQGLDQPQHF
d_gene: TRBD1
v_gene: TRBV6-6
j_gene: TRBJ1-5
abundance: few

CDR3nt: TGTGCCAGCAGCCAAGATATCAGCGGGAGTTCGTACGGGGAGCTGTTTTTT
CDR3aa: CASSQDISGSSYGELFF
d_gene: TRBD2
v_gene: TRBV4-2
j_gene: TRBJ2-2
abundance: -

CDR3nt: TGTGCCACCCTGCGCGGAGGTCGCTCCTACAATGAGCAGTACTTC
CDR3aa: CATLRGGRSYNEQYF
d_gene: -
v_gene: TRBV12-3/TRBV12-4
j_gene: TRBJ2-5
abundance: -

CDR3nt: TGCGCCAGCAGCGGAGGGACAGCGGAGACCCAGTACTTC
CDR3aa: CASSGGTAETQYF
d_gene: -
v_gene: TRBV5-1
j_gene: TRBJ2-5
abundance: few

CDR3nt: TGCAGTGCTAGAGATTCGGGCAGGGTCACTGAAGCTTTCTTT
CDR3aa: CSARDSGRVTEAFF
d_gene: -
v_gene: TRBV20-1
j_gene: TRBJ1-1
abundance: few